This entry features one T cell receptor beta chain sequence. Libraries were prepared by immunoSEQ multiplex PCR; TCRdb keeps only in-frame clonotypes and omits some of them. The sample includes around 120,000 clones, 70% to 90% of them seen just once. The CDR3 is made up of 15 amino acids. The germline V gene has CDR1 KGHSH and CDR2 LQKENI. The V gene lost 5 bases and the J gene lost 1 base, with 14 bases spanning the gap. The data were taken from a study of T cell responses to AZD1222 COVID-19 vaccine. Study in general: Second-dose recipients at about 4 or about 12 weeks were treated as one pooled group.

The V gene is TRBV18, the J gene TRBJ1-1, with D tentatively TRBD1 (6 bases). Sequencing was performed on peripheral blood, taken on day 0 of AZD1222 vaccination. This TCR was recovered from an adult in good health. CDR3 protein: CASSSQGGENTEAFF. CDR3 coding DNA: TGTGCCAGCTCATCACAAGGGGGGGAGAACACTGAAGCTTTCTTT.